This T cell receptor beta chain was sequenced during a study of cytomegalovirus exposure and HLA in healthy donors. Across the study: Earlier results showed 90 million to 130 million unique TCR beta sequences derived from approximately 180 million T cells. Study outcomes and limitations: Rarity marked most TCR sequences, yet some public TCRs occurred in many donors.

Though nominally healthy at sampling, donors likely had unrecorded immune exposures. About this clone: Its antigen is unidentified.

This CDR3 has 14 amino acids. Primers for the PCR totalled 60 Vbeta and 13 Jbeta. The protocol was immunoSEQ multiplex PCR, while the TCRdb copy is restricted to in-frame clones and leaves out a portion. This table holds some 250,000 clones, about four fifths found once. The TCR was taken from a woman in her forties in good health and CMV-seropositive. The V and J genes are TRBV21-1 and TRBJ2-7; TRBD2 is the table's D call and was not checked against the DNA. TRBV21-1 is given as a pseudogene. Sequenced sample: PBMCs. CDR3 loop: CASSKGGGTYEQYF. The CDR3 nucleotides are TGTGCCAGCAGCAAAGGGGGAGGGACCTACGAGCAGTACTTC.